Shown below are 10 T cell receptor beta chains from a single sample sequenced in a study of high-grade serous ovarian cancer treatment subgroups. Tumor tissue was taken before any definitive surgery or chemotherapy was given. Generated by immunoSEQ multiplex PCR, the TCRdb table keeps only in-frame clones and is missing some. The table lists around 15,000 clones, 73% of them singletons, with under 6% in the top ten. The sample consisted of tumor tissue. These receptors all come from a human donor with high-grade serous ovarian cancer.

V usage is TRBV10-1 and J usage is TRBJ2-4; D uncertain. Trimming stripped 3 bases from V and 2 bases from J, with 14 bases between. Germline assignment: CDR1 WNHNN and CDR2 SYGVQD (reference sequence). This CDR3 region has 16 residues. The CDR3 sequence is CASSDRQTPSKNIQYF. CDR3 DNA sequence: TGCGCCAGCAGTGATAGACAAACCCCCTCCAAAAACATTCAGTACTTC.

The chain links TRBV21-1 to TRBJ2-6; the table's TRBD1 call for D was not verified on the DNA. TRBV21-1 is shown as a pseudogene. The CDR3 is made up of 21 amino acids. The chain's CDR3 is CASSNRGQRGVWSGEANVLTF. As DNA, the CDR3 is TGTGCCAGCAGCAACCGGGGACAGAGAGGGGTGTGGTCTGGTGAAGCCAACGTCCTGACTTTC.

In this sample, this clone turned up a few times. The chain recombines TRBV19 with TRBJ1-1; 7 bases agree with TRBD1. The CDR3 runs 22 residues. Germline V gene sequence: CDR1 LNHDA, CDR2 SQIVND (reference sequence). V shed 2 bases, J shed 0 bases, and the junction held 24 bases outside the gene matches. The CDR3 DNA reads as TGTGCCAGTAGTATACGCTGGATAGGGGGCTATCAGGGACACCCAATGAACACTGAAGCTTTCTTT. This codes for CASSIRWIGGYQGHPMNTEAFF.

V usage is TRBV6-5 and J usage is TRBJ1-4; D perhaps matches TRBD1 (5 bases). The V gene's germline CDR1 is MNHEY and CDR2 SVGAGI. The ends were cut back, 6 bases at V and 6 bases at J, with 14 bases in the middle. The length of the CDR3 is 14 residues. This CDR3 reads CASSWGSLHEKLFF. Written as DNA, the CDR3 is TGTGCCAGCAGCTGGGGCAGTCTCCATGAAAAACTGTTTTTT.

The chain uses TRBV30 and TRBJ2-3; 8 nucleotides line up with TRBD1. Losses at the gene ends were 3 bases for V and 3 bases for J; bases not matched to a gene: 8. The CDR3 is 15 amino acids. Germline CDR1 and CDR2: GTSNPN and SVGIG (reference sequence). CDR3 DNA: TGTGCCTGGAGAGGAAAGGACAGGGCGACAGATACGCAGTATTTT. Translating gives CAWRGKDRATDTQYF. Complete variable domain (other parts from reference TRBV30 and TRBJ2-3): SQTIHQWPATLVQPVGSPLSLECTVEGTSNPNLYWYRQAAGRGLQLLFYSVGIGQISSEVPQNLSASRPQDRQFILSSKKLLLSDSGFYLCAWRGKDRATDTQYFGPGTRLTVL.

This chain uses TRBV7-4 with TRBJ2-5; TRBD2 agrees at 8 bases. Losses at the gene ends were 5 bases for V and 5 bases for J; bases not matched to a gene: 7. Germline-derived CDR1 and CDR2 are SGHVT and SQSDAQ. The CDR3 sequence is 14 residues long. The CDR3 reads CASSPLAGEETQYF. The CDR3 DNA reads TGTGCCAGCAGCCCGCTAGCGGGTGAGGAGACCCAGTACTTC.

The chain uses TRBV11-1 and TRBJ2-1; 9 nucleotides match TRBD2. The CDR3 sequence is 14 residues long. Germline CDR1 SGHAT, CDR2 FQDESV (reference sequence). J was trimmed by 2 bases and V by 6 bases; bases with no gene match: 2. The CDR3 protein is CASRERGAYNEQFF. CDR3 sequence (DNA): TGTGCCAGCAGGGAGCGGGGGGCCTACAATGAGCAGTTCTTC.

V and J are TRBV29-1 and TRBJ2-3; weak D call: TRBD2 (5 bases). Germline loops: CDR1 SQVTM, CDR2 ANQGSEA. Trimming stripped 5 bases from V and 6 bases from J, with 9 bases between. CDR3 length equals 11 residues. CDR3 nucleotides: TGCAGCGTTAGAGGCGGGGATACGCAGTATTTT. Amino acid sequence: CSVRGGDTQYF.

The chain joins TRBV11-3 to TRBJ2-5; D remains ambiguous. The germline gives CDR1 SGHNT, CDR2 YENEEA. Deletions cut 4 bases from V and 4 bases from J, with 10 bases between. This CDR3 has 13 residues. CDR3 loop: CASSSPAAETQYF. CDR3 nucleotides: TGTGCCAGCAGCTCCCCGGCGGCAGAGACCCAGTACTTC.

The V gene is TRBV30, the J gene TRBJ1-5; D is unclear. Germline CDR1 is GTSNPN and CDR2 is SVGIG (reference sequence). The V gene lost 4 bases and the J gene lost 4 bases, with 14 bases spanning the gap. This CDR3 spans 14 amino acids. The CDR3 DNA sequence: TGTGCCTGGATCGATTTAGCGGGGAATCAGCCCCAGCATTTT. Protein product: CAWIDLAGNQPQHF.